The present T cell receptor (beta chain) was sequenced within a study of long-term antiretroviral therapy in people with HIV. Study results and limitations: It was not possible to obtain data on ART adherence, viral resistance or therapy changes.

A v3.0 immunoSEQ assay was performed at survey level. Measured with immunoSEQ multiplex PCR; TCRdb has only the in-frame clones, and not every one. The sample records roughly 29,000 clones, around 96% being singletons. Per the germline V gene, CDR1 is MGHDK and CDR2 is SYGVNS. V was clipped by 6 bases and J by 7 bases, with 12 bases between them. This CDR3 comprises 12 residues. As to this clone: Its antigen is still unknown.

The origin of this receptor is a young man with HIV. The sample here was unsorted PBMCs, taken 6 to 6.5 years after starting antiretroviral therapy. The rearrangement links TRBV25-1 to TRBJ1-2; D is perhaps TRBD1 (6 bases). DNA of the CDR3: TGTGCCAGCAGCCAGGGGAGTCTTGGCTACACCTTC. It encodes CASSQGSLGYTF.